Listed below are T cell receptor beta chains from one sample, sequenced in a study of glioma-infiltrating T cells after dendritic cell vaccination. Data came from immunoSEQ multiplex PCR; TCRdb stores just in-frame clones and leaves some out. The table includes roughly 100,000 clones, roughly 81% detected once. Sample: blood, taken before dendritic cell vaccination. These receptors all stem from a human donor with glioblastoma. The CDR3 runs from the conserved cysteine through the conserved F or W. Fields, in order: V gene, clone size, D gene, J gene, CDR3 protein, CDR3 DNA. A D gene is named only where the DNA matches it firmly. Where a row states a size, it is once, few, many or the class of an expanded clone; other rows omit it.

v_gene: TRBV18; abundance: -; d_gene: TRBD1; j_gene: TRBJ1-5; CDR3aa: CASSADRGQPKHF; CDR3nt: TGTGCCAGCTCGGCAGACAGGGGTCAGCCCAAGCATTTT
v_gene: TRBV18; abundance: -; d_gene: TRBD1; j_gene: TRBJ2-2; CDR3aa: CASSPTGQVTGELFF; CDR3nt: TGTGCCAGCTCACCGACGGGACAGGTCACCGGGGAGCTGTTTTTT
v_gene: TRBV30; abundance: -; d_gene: -; j_gene: TRBJ1-1; CDR3aa: CAWSLNYEAFF; CDR3nt: TGTGCCTGGAGTCTAAACTATGAAGCTTTCTTT
v_gene: TRBV13; abundance: -; d_gene: -; j_gene: TRBJ2-5; CDR3aa: CASSPFFLGGRFQETQYF; CDR3nt: TGTGCCAGCAGCCCCTTTTTCCTGGGGGGGCGTTTTCAAGAGACCCAGTACTTC
v_gene: TRBV5-4; abundance: -; d_gene: TRBD1; j_gene: TRBJ1-1; CDR3aa: CASSRQGYTEAFF; CDR3nt: TGTGCCAGCAGCCGACAGGGTTACACTGAAGCTTTCTTT
v_gene: TRBV5-1; abundance: -; d_gene: -; j_gene: TRBJ1-3; CDR3aa: CASSLSGSTGNTIYF; CDR3nt: TGCGCCAGCAGCTTATCAGGATCGACTGGAAACACCATATATTTT
v_gene: TRBV9; abundance: -; d_gene: -; j_gene: TRBJ2-7; CDR3aa: CASSPGGISYEQYF; CDR3nt: TGTGCCAGCAGTCCAGGGGGGATTTCCTACGAGCAGTACTTC
v_gene: TRBV5-1; abundance: -; d_gene: -; j_gene: TRBJ1-1; CDR3aa: CASSEQGMSTEAFF; CDR3nt: TGCGCCAGCAGCGAACAGGGAATGTCCACTGAAGCTTTCTTT
v_gene: TRBV7-2; abundance: -; d_gene: -; j_gene: TRBJ1-4; CDR3aa: CASSWGVGSNEKLFF; CDR3nt: TGTGCCAGCAGCTGGGGAGTGGGGTCGAATGAAAAACTGTTTTTT
v_gene: TRBV7-9; abundance: -; d_gene: -; j_gene: TRBJ1-4; CDR3aa: CASSRYGVTNEKLFF; CDR3nt: TGTGCCAGCAGCCGATATGGAGTAACTAATGAAAAACTGTTTTTT
v_gene: TRBV9; abundance: once; d_gene: -; j_gene: TRBJ1-1; CDR3aa: CASNGATNTEAFF; CDR3nt: TGTGCCAGCAATGGGGCAACGAACACTGAAGCTTTCTTT
v_gene: TRBV4-1; abundance: -; d_gene: -; j_gene: TRBJ2-2; CDR3aa: CASSQVYSTGELFF; CDR3nt: TGCGCCAGCAGCCAAGTATATAGCACCGGGGAGCTGTTTTTT
v_gene: TRBV11-2; abundance: -; d_gene: TRBD1; j_gene: TRBJ1-2; CDR3aa: CASSTLQGAGYGYTF; CDR3nt: TGTGCCAGCAGCACCTTACAGGGGGCCGGGTATGGCTACACCTTC
v_gene: TRBV18; abundance: -; d_gene: -; j_gene: TRBJ2-5; CDR3aa: CASSLRTERGETQYF; CDR3nt: TGTGCCAGCTCGTTGAGGACTGAAAGGGGGGAGACCCAGTACTTC
v_gene: TRBV19; abundance: -; d_gene: -; j_gene: TRBJ2-2; CDR3aa: CASSIDLGALTGELFF; CDR3nt: TGTGCCAGTAGTATAGATTTGGGGGCGCTGACCGGGGAGCTGTTTTTT
v_gene: TRBV29-1; abundance: -; d_gene: -; j_gene: TRBJ1-2; CDR3aa: CSAGGGGIYGYTF; CDR3nt: TGCAGCGCCGGCGGCGGAGGTATCTATGGCTACACCTTC
v_gene: TRBV27; abundance: -; d_gene: -; j_gene: TRBJ1-5; CDR3aa: CASGDGGVRPQHF; CDR3nt: TGTGCCAGCGGGGACGGGGGAGTGCGGCCCCAGCATTTT
v_gene: TRBV6-6; abundance: -; d_gene: TRBD1; j_gene: TRBJ2-7; CDR3aa: CASKHPQGAHEQYF; CDR3nt: TGTGCCAGCAAACACCCTCAGGGGGCCCACGAGCAGTACTTC
v_gene: TRBV7-3; abundance: -; d_gene: TRBD1; j_gene: TRBJ2-5; CDR3aa: CASSRQGQETQYF; CDR3nt: TGTGCCAGCAGCCGACAGGGACAAGAGACCCAGTACTTC
v_gene: TRBV30; abundance: -; d_gene: TRBD1; j_gene: TRBJ2-7; CDR3aa: CAWSPLTGVHEQYF; CDR3nt: TGTGCCTGGAGTCCCCTAACAGGGGTTCACGAGCAGTACTTC
v_gene: TRBV5-5; abundance: -; d_gene: TRBD1; j_gene: TRBJ1-1; CDR3aa: CASSRGQVDLRGTEAFF; CDR3nt: TGTGCCAGCAGCCGGGGACAGGTCGATCTGAGGGGCACTGAAGCTTTCTTT